This entry describes one T cell receptor beta chain. What it binds is not known. Second-dose recipients at about 4 or about 12 weeks were treated as one pooled group. Measured with immunoSEQ multiplex PCR; TCRdb has only the in-frame clones, and not every one. In the table there are around 110,000 clones, 80% to 95% of which are singletons. The data derive from a study of T cell responses to AZD1222 COVID-19 vaccine. Study results and limitations: Only 5 or 6 individuals given AZD1222 were seropositive at baseline. Close to half of spike-specific TCRs reportedly recognize unmutated variant regions.

The V and J ends lost 5 bases and 7 bases, in that order; junction bases with no gene match: 10. The CDR3 has 14 amino acids. Germline CDR1 is GTSNPN and CDR2 is SVGIG (reference sequence). The rearrangement links TRBV30 to TRBJ1-5; 8 bases line up with TRBD1. This sequence was found in an adult who received the AZD1222 COVID-19 vaccine. Here the sequenced sample was peripheral blood, taken 28 days after the second AZD1222 dose. This chain's CDR3 is CAWAQGAGGQPQHF. The CDR3, as DNA: TGTGCCTGGGCCCAGGGGGCCGGAGGGCAGCCCCAGCATTTT.